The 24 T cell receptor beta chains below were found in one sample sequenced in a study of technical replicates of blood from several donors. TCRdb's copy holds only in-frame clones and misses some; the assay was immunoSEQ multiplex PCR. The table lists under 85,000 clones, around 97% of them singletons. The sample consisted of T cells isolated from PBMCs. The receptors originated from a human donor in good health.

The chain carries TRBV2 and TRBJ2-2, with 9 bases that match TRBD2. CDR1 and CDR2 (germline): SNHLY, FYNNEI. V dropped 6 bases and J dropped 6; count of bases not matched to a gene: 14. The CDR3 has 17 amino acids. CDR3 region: CASSPDLAGLYPGELFF. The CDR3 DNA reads TGTGCCAGCAGCCCCGACCTAGCGGGACTCTACCCCGGGGAGCTGTTTTTT.

The CDR3 region has the DNA TGTGCCAGCAGCTTAAAATACCTTCCTTGGGGACTAGCGGGAGGGTGGACCAAAAACATTCAGTACTTC. Encoded protein: CASSLKYLPWGLAGGWTKNIQYF. V gene TRBV13 combines with J gene TRBJ2-4, with TRBD2 matching over 16 bases. CDR1 and CDR2 from the germline V gene are PRHDT and FYEKMQ (reference sequence). J gave up 2 bases and V 2 bases, and 18 bases lay outside the gene matches. The CDR3 runs 23 residues. Full variable domain (outside the CDR3, taken from reference TRBV13 and TRBJ2-4): AAGVIQSPRHLIKEKRETATLKCYPIPRHDTVYWYQQGPGQDPQFLISFYEKMQSDKGSIPDRFSAQQFSDYHSELNMSSLELGDSALYFCASSLKYLPWGLAGGWTKNIQYFGAGTRLSVL.

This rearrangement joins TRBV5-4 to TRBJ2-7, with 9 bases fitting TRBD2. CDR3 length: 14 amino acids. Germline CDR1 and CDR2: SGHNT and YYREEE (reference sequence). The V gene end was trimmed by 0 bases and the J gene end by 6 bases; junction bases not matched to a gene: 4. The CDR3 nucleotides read TGTGCCAGCAGCTTGGTTAGCGGGGGCGTCGAGCAGTACTTC. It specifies CASSLVSGGVEQYF.

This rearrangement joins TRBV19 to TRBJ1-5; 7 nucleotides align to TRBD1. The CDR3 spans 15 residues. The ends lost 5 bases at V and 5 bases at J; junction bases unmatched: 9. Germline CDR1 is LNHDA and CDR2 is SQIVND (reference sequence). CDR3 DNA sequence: TGTGCCAGTAGTCCCCGCCGGACAGGAGATCAGCCCCAGCATTTT. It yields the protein CASSPRRTGDQPQHF.

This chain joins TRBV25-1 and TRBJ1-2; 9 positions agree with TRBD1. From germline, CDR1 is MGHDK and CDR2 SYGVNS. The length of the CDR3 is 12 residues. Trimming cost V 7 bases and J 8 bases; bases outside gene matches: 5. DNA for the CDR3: TGTGCCAGCACTACAGGGGGCGTAGGCTACACCTTC. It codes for CASTTGGVGYTF.

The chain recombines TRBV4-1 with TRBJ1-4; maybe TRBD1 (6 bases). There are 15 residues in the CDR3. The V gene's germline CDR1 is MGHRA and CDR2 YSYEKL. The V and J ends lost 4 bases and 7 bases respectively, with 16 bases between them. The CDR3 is CASSRSTGKSEKLFF. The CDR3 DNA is TGCGCCAGCAGCCGATCTACAGGGAAGTCTGAAAAACTGTTTTTT.

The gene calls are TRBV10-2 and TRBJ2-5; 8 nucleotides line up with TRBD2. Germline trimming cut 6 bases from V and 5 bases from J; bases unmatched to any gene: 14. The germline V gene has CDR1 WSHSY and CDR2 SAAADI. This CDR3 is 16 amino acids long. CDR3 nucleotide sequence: TGCGCCAGCAGAGAACCGGGACTAGGAGTTTCGGAGACCCAGTACTTC. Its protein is CASREPGLGVSETQYF.

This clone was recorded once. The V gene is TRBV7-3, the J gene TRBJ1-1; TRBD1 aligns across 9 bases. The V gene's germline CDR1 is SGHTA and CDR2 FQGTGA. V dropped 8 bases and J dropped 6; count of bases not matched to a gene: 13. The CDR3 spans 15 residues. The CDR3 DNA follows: TGTGCCAGCGCTAGCCAGGGACAGGGAGGCGCTGAAGCTTTCTTT. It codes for CASASQGQGGAEAFF.

CDR3 in amino acids: CASSSLAIFTDTQYF. The CDR3 region has the DNA TGCGCCAGCAGCAGTCTAGCGATTTTCACAGATACGCAGTATTTT. V usage is TRBV10-2 and J usage is TRBJ2-3, with D possibly being TRBD2 (6 bases). CDR1 WSHSY and CDR2 SAAADI come from the germline V gene. The CDR3 length is 15 residues. V was pared by 6 bases and J by 2 bases, with 15 bases between.

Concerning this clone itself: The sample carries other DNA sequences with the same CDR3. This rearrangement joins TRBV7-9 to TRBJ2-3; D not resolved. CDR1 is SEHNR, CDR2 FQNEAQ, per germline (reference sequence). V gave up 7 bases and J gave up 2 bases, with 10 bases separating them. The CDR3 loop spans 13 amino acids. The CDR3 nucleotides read TGTGCCAGCACGAACAGTAACACAGATACGCAGTATTTT. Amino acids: CASTNSNTDTQYF. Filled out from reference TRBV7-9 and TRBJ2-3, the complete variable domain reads DTGVSQNPRHKITKRGQNVTFRCDPISEHNRLYWYRQTLGQGPEFLTYFQNEAQLEKSRLLSDRFSAERPKGSFSTLEIQRTEQGDSAMYLCASTNSNTDTQYFGPGTRLTVL.

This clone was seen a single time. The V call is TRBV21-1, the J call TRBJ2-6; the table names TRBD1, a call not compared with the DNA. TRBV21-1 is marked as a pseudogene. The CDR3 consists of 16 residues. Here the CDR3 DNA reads TGTGCCGCCCTGGCAGGGCGCAACTCTGGGGCCAACGTCCTGACTTTC. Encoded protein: CAALAGRNSGANVLTF.

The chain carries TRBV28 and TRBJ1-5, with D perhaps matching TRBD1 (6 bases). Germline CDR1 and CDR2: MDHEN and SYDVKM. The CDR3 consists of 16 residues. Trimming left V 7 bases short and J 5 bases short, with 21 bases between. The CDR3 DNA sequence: TGTGCCAGCACCCTCCTGGGAGGGGGGAAGGATCAGCCCCAGCATTTT. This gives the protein CASTLLGGGKDQPQHF.

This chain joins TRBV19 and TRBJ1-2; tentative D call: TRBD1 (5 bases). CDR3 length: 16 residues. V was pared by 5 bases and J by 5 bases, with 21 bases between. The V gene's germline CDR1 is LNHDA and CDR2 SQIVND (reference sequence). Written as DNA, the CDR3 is TGTGCCAGTAGTGAGCCTGGGGGGACGAGAGCGTATGGCTACACCTTC. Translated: CASSEPGGTRAYGYTF.

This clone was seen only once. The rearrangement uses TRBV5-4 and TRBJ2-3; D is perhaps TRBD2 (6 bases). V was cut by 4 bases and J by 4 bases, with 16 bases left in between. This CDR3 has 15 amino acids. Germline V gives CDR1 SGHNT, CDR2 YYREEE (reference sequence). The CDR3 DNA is TGTGCCAGCAGCCGATTCTTAGCGGACCCAGATACGCAGTATTTT. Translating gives CASSRFLADPDTQYF.

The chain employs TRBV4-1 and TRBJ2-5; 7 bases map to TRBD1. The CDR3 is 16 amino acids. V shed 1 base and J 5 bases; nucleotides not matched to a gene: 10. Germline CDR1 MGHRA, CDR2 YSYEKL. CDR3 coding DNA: TGCGCCAGCAGCCAAGGCGGACAGGCTGGGGGTGAGACCCAGTACTTC. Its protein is CASSQGGQAGGETQYF.

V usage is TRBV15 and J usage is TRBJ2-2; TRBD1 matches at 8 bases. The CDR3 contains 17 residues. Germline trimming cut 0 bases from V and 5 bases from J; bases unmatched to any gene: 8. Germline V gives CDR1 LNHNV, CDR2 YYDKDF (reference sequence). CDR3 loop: CATSRDHADRGTGELFF. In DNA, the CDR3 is TGTGCCACCAGCAGAGATCACGCCGACAGGGGTACCGGGGAGCTGTTTTTT.

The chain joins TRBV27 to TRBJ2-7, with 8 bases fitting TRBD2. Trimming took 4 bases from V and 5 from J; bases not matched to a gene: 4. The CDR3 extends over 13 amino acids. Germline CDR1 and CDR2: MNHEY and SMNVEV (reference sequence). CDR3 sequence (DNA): TGTGCCAGCAGTTACCGGGAGGGCCACGAGCAGTACTTC. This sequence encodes CASSYREGHEQYF.

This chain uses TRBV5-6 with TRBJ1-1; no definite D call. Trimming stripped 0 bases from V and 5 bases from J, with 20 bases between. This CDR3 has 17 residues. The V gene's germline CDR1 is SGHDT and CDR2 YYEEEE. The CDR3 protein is CASSLGGKIFGETEAFF. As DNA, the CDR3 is TGTGCCAGCAGCTTGGGAGGGAAAATTTTTGGTGAGACTGAAGCTTTCTTT.

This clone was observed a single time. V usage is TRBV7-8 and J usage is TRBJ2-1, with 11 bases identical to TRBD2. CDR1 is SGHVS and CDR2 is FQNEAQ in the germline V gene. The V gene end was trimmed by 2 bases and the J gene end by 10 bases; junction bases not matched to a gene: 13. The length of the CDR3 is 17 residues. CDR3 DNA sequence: TGTGCCAGCAGCTTATCCCCGGGACTAGCGGCCCTAAACGAGCAGTTCTTC. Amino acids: CASSLSPGLAALNEQFF. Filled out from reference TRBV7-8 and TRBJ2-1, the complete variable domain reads GAGVSQSPRYKVAKRGQDVALRCDPISGHVSLFWYQQALGQGPEFLTYFQNEAQLDKSGLPSDRFFAERPEGSVSTLKIQRTQQEDSAVYLCASSLSPGLAALNEQFFGPGTRLTVL.

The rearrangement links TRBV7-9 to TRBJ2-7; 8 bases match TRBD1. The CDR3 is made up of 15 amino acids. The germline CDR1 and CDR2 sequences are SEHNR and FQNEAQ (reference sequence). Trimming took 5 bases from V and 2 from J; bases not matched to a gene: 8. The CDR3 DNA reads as TGTGCCAGCAGCCGATCCGGGACAGGTCCCTACGAGCAGTACTTC. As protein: CASSRSGTGPYEQYF.

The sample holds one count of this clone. The CDR3 region has the DNA TGTGCCAGCAGCGGAGTTAGCGGGGGGGCAATTGAGCAGTTCTTC. Its protein product is CASSGVSGGAIEQFF. V usage is TRBV9 and J usage is TRBJ2-1; 11 nucleotides agree with TRBD2. In germline, CDR1 is SGDLS, CDR2 YYNGEE. V lost 3 bases and J lost 9; bases outside the gene matches: 8. CDR3 size: 15 residues.

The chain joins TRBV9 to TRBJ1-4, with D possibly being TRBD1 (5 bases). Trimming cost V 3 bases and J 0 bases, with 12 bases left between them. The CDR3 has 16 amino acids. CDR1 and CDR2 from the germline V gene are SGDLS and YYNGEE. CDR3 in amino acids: CASSATATATNEKLFF. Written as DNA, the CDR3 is TGTGCCAGCAGCGCGACAGCTACTGCAACTAATGAAAAACTGTTTTTT.

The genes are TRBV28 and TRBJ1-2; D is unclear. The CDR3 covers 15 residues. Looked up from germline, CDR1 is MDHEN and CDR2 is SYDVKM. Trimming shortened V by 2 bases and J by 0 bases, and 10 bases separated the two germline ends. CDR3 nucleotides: TGTGCCAGCAGTTTAGTAACACCAGCTAACTATGGCTACACCTTC. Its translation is CASSLVTPANYGYTF.

The CDR3 coding sequence is TGTGCCAGCAGCTTGGACAGGATTCAGCCCCAGCATTTT. Its translation is CASSLDRIQPQHF. The chain joins TRBV5-4 to TRBJ1-5, with D possibly matching TRBD1 (5 bases). The CDR3 length is 13 residues. V gave up 0 bases and J gave up 6 bases, with 7 bases separating them. Germline lookup yields CDR1 SGHNT and CDR2 YYREEE (reference sequence). Full variable domain (remainder filled in from reference TRBV5-4 and TRBJ1-5): ETGVTQSPTHLIKTRGQQVTLRCSSQSGHNTVSWYQQALGQGPQFIFQYYREEENGRGNFPPRFSGLQFPNYSSELNVNALELDDSALYLCASSLDRIQPQHFGDGTRLSIL.